This T cell receptor beta chain originates from a study of early T cells in non-severe SARS-CoV-2 infection. TCRdb analysed the 5' RACE reads with MiXCR anew, one entry per CDR3 protein. The sample holds tens of thousands of distinct CDR3 sequences, roughly 4.3% seen once. The V and J ends lost 7 bases and 5 bases, in that order; junction bases with no gene match: 4. The V gene's germline CDR1 is WSHSY and CDR2 SAAADI. This CDR3 is 14 amino acids long. The sequence derives from an adult who was a healthcare worker with PCR-confirmed SARS-CoV-2 infection or an uninfected control (not recorded which). Material: whole blood. The J gene is TRBJ1-6, the V gene TRBV10-2, with 8 bases that match TRBD1. The CDR3 coding sequence is TGCGCCAGCACCGGACAGGGCAATAATTCACCCCTCCACTTT. Translating gives CASTGQGNNSPLHF.